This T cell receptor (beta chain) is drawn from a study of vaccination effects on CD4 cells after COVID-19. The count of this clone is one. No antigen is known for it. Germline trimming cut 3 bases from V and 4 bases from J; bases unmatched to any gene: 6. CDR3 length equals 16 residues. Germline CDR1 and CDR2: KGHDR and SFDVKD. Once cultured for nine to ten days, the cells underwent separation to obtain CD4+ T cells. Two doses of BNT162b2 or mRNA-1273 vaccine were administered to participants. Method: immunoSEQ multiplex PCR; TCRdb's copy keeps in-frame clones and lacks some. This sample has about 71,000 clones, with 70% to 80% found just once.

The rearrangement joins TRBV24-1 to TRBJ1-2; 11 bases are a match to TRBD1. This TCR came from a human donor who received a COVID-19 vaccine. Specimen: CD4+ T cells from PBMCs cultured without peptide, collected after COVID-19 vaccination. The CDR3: CATSDPRTGGVYGYTF. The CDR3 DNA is TGTGCCACCAGTGATCCACGGACAGGGGGCGTCTATGGCTACACCTTC.